These 13 T cell receptor beta chains were sequenced from one sample in a study of CD8+ T cells in alopecia areata. The authors extracted RNA and reverse transcribed it into cDNA as the sequencing template. Some clones are missing from TCRdb's copy, which holds only in-frame ones; the method was immunoSEQ multiplex PCR. The sample yields 140,000 to 150,000 clones, approximately 56% seen once. Sequenced sample: CD8+ T cells sorted from blood. The receptor set was obtained from a human donor in good health.

The chain combines TRBV6-5 with TRBJ1-2; 7 nucleotides align to TRBD1. This CDR3 comprises 15 residues. The junction had 9 bases not matched to a gene; V was cut back by 4 bases and J by 4 bases. Germline CDR1 reads MNHEY; CDR2 reads SVGAGI. The CDR3 DNA reads TGTGCCAGCAGTTGGGATTCGGGACAGCTCTATGGCTACACCTTC. Amino acid sequence: CASSWDSGQLYGYTF.

This clone was found a few times. The chain couples TRBV19 to TRBJ2-7; no clear D gene. CDR1 is LNHDA and CDR2 is SQIVND in the germline V gene (reference sequence). CDR3 size: 14 residues. V was pared by 4 bases and J by 0 bases, with 10 bases between. CDR3 sequence: CASSTGLHSYEQYF. The CDR3, as DNA: TGTGCCAGTAGTACAGGTTTGCACTCCTACGAGCAGTACTTC.

CDR3 in amino acids: CATREGPAEDTQYF. CDR3 nucleotides: TGTGCCACCAGGGAGGGACCAGCGGAAGATACGCAGTATTTT. This chain links TRBV15 with TRBJ2-3; possibly TRBD2 for D (6 bases). The CDR3 has 14 residues. V was trimmed by 6 bases and J by 5 bases, leaving 15 bases between them. Germline-derived CDR1 and CDR2 are LNHNV and YYDKDF (reference sequence).

The V gene is TRBV6-1, the J gene TRBJ2-2, with 7 bases identical to TRBD2. This CDR3 is built from 13 residues. The V and J ends lost 8 bases and 6 bases, in that order; junction bases with no gene match: 6. The V gene's germline CDR1 is MNHNS and CDR2 SASEGT. The CDR3 nucleotides read TGTGCCAGCCTAGGTGGGAGGGCCGGGGAGCTGTTTTTT. Its translation: CASLGGRAGELFF.

This CDR3 is CASSLQTSGRETQYF. As DNA, the CDR3 is TGTGCCAGCAGCTTGCAAACCTCTGGTCGAGAGACCCAGTACTTC. The V gene is TRBV5-6, the J gene TRBJ2-5; D is undetermined. The CDR3 has 15 amino acids. The germline V and J ends were trimmed by 1 base and 4 bases, with 14 bases remaining between them. CDR1 is SGHDT and CDR2 is YYEEEE in the germline V gene.

This clone turned up a few times. V is TRBV29-1 and J is TRBJ2-3; D is perhaps TRBD2 (6 bases). Germline CDR1 and CDR2: SQVTM and ANQGSEA. This CDR3 contains 16 residues. Trimming cost V 1 base and J 2 bases, with 16 bases left between them. The CDR3 DNA reads as TGCAGCGTTGAAGTGGGCAGCGGGTTCACCACAGATACGCAGTATTTT. It codes for CSVEVGSGFTTDTQYF.

The chain couples TRBV5-1 to TRBJ1-1; no reliable D call. Germline assignment: CDR1 SGHRS and CDR2 YFSETQ. This CDR3 comprises 14 residues. Trimming shortened V by 1 base and J by 1 base, and 8 bases separated the two germline ends. CDR3 sequence (DNA): TGCGCCAGCAGCTTGACAGAGGGGAACACTGAAGCTTTCTTT. It yields the protein CASSLTEGNTEAFF.

Judged by abundance, this clone is medium-sized. The chain is built from TRBV4-1 and TRBJ2-3; 8 nucleotides agree with TRBD2. The J segment lost 1 base and the V segment lost 5 bases, leaving 5 bases of the junction unmatched. This CDR3 spans 15 amino acids. Per germline, CDR1 MGHRA and CDR2 YSYEKL. Here the CDR3 reads CASSTRAGGTDTQYF. Written as DNA, the CDR3 is TGCGCCAGCAGCACACGAGCGGGAGGCACAGATACGCAGTATTTT.

V usage is TRBV29-1 and J usage is TRBJ2-5; no reliable D call. This CDR3 contains 12 residues. Deletions cut 8 bases from V and 5 bases from J, with 15 bases between. Germline CDR1 is SQVTM and CDR2 is ANQGSEA. In DNA, the CDR3 is TGCAGCATTCCCTTGGTGCGGGAGACCCAGTACTTC. This sequence encodes CSIPLVRETQYF.

V gene TRBV5-6 combines with J gene TRBJ1-4; 7 nucleotides match TRBD1. The CDR3 sequence is 14 residues long. Germline lookup yields CDR1 SGHDT and CDR2 YYEEEE. Trimming removed 5 bases from V and 8 bases from J; junction bases left unmatched: 9. The CDR3, as DNA: TGTGCCAGCAGACACGACAGGGACGGGGAAAAACTGTTTTTT. Protein product: CASRHDRDGEKLFF.

The genes are TRBV9 and TRBJ1-5; possibly TRBD1 for D (5 bases). Germline CDR1 SGDLS, CDR2 YYNGEE. The CDR3 extends over 14 amino acids. V was cut by 3 bases and J by 0 bases, with 7 bases left in between. The CDR3 protein is CASSEGYSNQPQHF. The CDR3 region has the DNA TGTGCCAGCAGCGAGGGGTATAGCAATCAGCCCCAGCATTTT.

The rearrangement uses TRBV6-1 and TRBJ2-1, with D tentatively TRBD2 (6 bases). Germline CDR1 and CDR2: MNHNS and SASEGT. This CDR3 has 17 residues. Trimming removed 4 bases at V and 7 bases at J, with 23 bases between. The DNA of the CDR3 is TGTGCCAGCAGTGTGGACGGAAGGGGACTGACCGTAAATGAGCAGTTCTTC. It translates to CASSVDGRGLTVNEQFF.

The rearrangement joins TRBV7-9 to TRBJ1-1; 7 bases line up with TRBD1. This CDR3 region has 16 residues. Germline assignment: CDR1 SEHNR and CDR2 FQNEAQ (reference sequence). V dropped 5 bases and J dropped 1; count of bases not matched to a gene: 10. The CDR3 bases are TGTGCCAGCAGCGGTCGACAGGGATTGGGGAACACTGAAGCTTTCTTT. Its translation is CASSGRQGLGNTEAFF.